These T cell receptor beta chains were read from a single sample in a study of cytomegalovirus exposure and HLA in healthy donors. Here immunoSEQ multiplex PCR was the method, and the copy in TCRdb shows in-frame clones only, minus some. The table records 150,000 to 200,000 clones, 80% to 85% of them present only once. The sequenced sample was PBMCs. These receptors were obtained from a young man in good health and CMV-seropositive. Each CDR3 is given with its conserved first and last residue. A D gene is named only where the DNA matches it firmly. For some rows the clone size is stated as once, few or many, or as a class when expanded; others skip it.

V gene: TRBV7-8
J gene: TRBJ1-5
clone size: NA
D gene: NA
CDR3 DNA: TGTGCCAGCAGCTTATCAGGGAATCAGCCCCAGCATTTT
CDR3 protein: CASSLSGNQPQHF

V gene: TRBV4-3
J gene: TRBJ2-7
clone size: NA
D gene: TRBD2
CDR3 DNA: TGCGCCAGCAGCCAGGAAATAGCGGGGGGGGACTCCTACGAGCAGTACTTC
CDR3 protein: CASSQEIAGGDSYEQYF

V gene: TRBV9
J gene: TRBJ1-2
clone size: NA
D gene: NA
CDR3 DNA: TGTGCCAGCAGCTTCGACCCGTCCGGGGAGGGTCGGAGTGGCTACACCTTC
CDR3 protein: CASSFDPSGEGRSGYTF

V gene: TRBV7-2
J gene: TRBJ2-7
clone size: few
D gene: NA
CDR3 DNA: TGTGCCAGCAGCCCCGGCTACGAGCAGTACTTC
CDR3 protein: CASSPGYEQYF

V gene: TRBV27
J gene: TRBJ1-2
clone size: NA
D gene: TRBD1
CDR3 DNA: TGTGCCAGCAGTTTAAAATCAGGGGGCGCCTATGGCTACACCTTC
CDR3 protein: CASSLKSGGAYGYTF

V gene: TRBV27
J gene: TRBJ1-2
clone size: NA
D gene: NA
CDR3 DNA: TGTGCCAGCAGTTCTTACTTCGACAGAAAAGGCTACACCTTC
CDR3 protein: CASSSYFDRKGYTF

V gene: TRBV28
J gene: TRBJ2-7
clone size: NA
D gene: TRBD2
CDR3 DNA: TGTGCCAGCAGTAAAATGGGACTAGCGGGTGAGCAGTACTTC
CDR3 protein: CASSKMGLAGEQYF

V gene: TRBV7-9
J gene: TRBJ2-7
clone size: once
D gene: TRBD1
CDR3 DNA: TGTGCCAGCAGCTTAAGTGTTCGGACAGGGGGCTACGAGCAGTACTTC
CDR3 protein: CASSLSVRTGGYEQYF

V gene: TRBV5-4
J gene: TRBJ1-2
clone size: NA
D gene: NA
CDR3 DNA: TGTGCCAGCAGCTTGGTCGGGGACATTAATGGCTACACCTTC
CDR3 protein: CASSLVGDINGYTF

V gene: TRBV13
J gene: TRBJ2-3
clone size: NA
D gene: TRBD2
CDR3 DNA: TGTGCCAGCTGCACATCGCGGGAGGGCACAGATACGCAGTATTTT
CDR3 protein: CASCTSREGTDTQYF

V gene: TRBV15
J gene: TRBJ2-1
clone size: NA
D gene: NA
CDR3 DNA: TGTGCCACCAGCCCGGGATACGGTATTGAGTATAATGAGCAGTTCTTC
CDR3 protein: CATSPGYGIEYNEQFF

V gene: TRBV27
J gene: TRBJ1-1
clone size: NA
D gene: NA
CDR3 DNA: TGTGCCAGCAGTTACCTCCCGGAGGGTCGGGCTTTCTTT
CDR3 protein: CASSYLPEGRAFF

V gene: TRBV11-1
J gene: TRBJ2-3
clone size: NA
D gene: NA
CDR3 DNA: TGTGCCAGCAGCTTTGCCCCGGCGGGGGCCCGGGATACGCAGTATTTT
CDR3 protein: CASSFAPAGARDTQYF

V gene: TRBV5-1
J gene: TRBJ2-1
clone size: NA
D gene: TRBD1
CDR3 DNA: TGCGCCAGCAGTTCCGGGACAGGGGGATCGAATGAGCAGTTCTTC
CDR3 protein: CASSSGTGGSNEQFF

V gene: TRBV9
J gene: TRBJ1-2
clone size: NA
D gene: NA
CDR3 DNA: TGTGCCAGCAGCGCTGACCTCGGGGGTCAAAGTGGCTACACCTTC
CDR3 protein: CASSADLGGQSGYTF

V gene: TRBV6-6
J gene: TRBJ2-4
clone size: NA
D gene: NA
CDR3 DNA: TGTGCCAGCAGTTACTCCGGTCTTTTGGCCAAAAACATTCAGTACTTC
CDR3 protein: CASSYSGLLAKNIQYF

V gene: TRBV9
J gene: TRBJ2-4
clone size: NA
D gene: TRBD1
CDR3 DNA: TGTGCCAGCAGCGTAGGCCTGACAGGGACGGACATTCAGTACTTC
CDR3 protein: CASSVGLTGTDIQYF

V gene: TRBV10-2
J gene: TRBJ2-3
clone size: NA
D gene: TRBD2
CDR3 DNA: TGCGCCAGCATGGACCAGCGGGGGGTCGACACAGATACGCAGTATTTT
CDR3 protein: CASMDQRGVDTDTQYF

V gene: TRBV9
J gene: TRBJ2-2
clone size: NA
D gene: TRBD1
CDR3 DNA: TGTGCCAGCAGCGTTACCCGGGACAGGGTGAACACCGGGGAGCTGTTTTTT
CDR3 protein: CASSVTRDRVNTGELFF

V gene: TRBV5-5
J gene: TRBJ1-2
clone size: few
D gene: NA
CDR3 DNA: TGTGCCAGCAGCAAGGAGGCCTCTGCACACTATGGCTACACCTTC
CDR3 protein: CASSKEASAHYGYTF

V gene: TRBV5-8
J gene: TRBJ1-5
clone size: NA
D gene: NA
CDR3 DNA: TGTGCCAGCAGCGCACACTACACGACAGATACCAATCAGCCCCAGCATTTT
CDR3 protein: CASSAHYTTDTNQPQHF

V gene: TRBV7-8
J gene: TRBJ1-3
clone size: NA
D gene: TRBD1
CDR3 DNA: TGTGCCAGCAGCTCCGGACAGGGGTTATCAGGAAACACCATATATTTT
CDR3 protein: CASSSGQGLSGNTIYF

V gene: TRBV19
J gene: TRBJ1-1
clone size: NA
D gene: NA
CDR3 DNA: TGTGCCAGTAGTATAGTTCCAGGGGATACTGAAGCTTTCTTT
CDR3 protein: CASSIVPGDTEAFF

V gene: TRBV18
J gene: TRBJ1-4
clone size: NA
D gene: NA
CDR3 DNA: TGTGCCAGCTCACCACCACACGGCGGAGAAAAACTGTTTTTT
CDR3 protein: CASSPPHGGEKLFF

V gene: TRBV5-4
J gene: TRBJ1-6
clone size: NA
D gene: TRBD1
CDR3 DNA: TGTGCCAGCAGCAAGACAGGGGCCTCGAATTCACCCCTCCACTTT
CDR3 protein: CASSKTGASNSPLHF

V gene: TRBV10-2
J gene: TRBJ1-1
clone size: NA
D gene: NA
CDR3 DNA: TGCGCCAGCAGACTAGACGGCGACACTGAAGCTTTCTTT
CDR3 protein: CASRLDGDTEAFF

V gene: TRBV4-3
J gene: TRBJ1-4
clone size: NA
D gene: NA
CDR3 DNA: TGCGCCAGCAGCCAAGTTTATCCGACTAATGAAAAACTGTTTTTT
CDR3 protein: CASSQVYPTNEKLFF

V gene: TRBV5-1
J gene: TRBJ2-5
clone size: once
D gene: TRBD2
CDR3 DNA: TGCGCCAGCAGCCCAGGGACTACAACCTCCCAGACCCAGTACTTC
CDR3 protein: CASSPGTTTSQTQYF

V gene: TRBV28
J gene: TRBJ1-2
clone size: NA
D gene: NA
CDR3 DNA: TGTGCCGTCAGGGCCCTCTATGGCTACACCTTC
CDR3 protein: CAVRALYGYTF

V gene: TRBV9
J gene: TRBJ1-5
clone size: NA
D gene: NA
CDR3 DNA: TGTGCCAGCAGCGTAGATGCTGGGGCGAATCAGCCCCAGCATTTT
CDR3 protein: CASSVDAGANQPQHF

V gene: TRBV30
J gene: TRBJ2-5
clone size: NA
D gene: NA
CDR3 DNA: TGTGCCTGGAGTCCCGGTTCGGAGACCCAGTACTTC
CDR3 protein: CAWSPGSETQYF

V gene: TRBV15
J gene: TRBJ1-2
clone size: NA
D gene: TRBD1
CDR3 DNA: TGTGCCACCAGCAGAGATCTCGGGACAGAAGATGGCTACACCTTC
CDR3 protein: CATSRDLGTEDGYTF

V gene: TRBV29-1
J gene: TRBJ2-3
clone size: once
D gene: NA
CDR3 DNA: TGCAGCGGTAGACTAACCGATACGCAGTATTTT
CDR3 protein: CSGRLTDTQYF

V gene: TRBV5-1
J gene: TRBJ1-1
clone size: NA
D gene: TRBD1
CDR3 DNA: TGCGCCAGCAGCCCGGAATCGACAGGGGGCTGGGGAGCTTTCTTT
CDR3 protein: CASSPESTGGWGAFF

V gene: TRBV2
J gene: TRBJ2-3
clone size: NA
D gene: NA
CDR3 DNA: TGTGCCAGCGTACGCGGGGAAAACACAGATACGCAGTATTTT
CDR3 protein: CASVRGENTDTQYF

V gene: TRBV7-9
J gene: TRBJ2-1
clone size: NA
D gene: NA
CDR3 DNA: TGTGCCAGCAGCTCGTGGACAGATCGTGATGAGCAGTTCTTC
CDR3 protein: CASSSWTDRDEQFF

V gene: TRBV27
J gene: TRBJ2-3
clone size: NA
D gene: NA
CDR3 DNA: TGTGCCAGCACCCGGGACACTAGCACAGATACGCAGTATTTT
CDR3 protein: CASTRDTSTDTQYF

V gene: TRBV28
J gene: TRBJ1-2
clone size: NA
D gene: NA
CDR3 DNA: TGTGCCAGCTGTGCAGGGGACGGCGCTTTACATGGCTACACCTTC
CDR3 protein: CASCAGDGALHGYTF

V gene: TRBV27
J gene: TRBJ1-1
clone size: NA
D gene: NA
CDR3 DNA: TGTGCCAGCAGTTTCGGACAGTTGAACACTGAAGCTTTCTTT
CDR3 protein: CASSFGQLNTEAFF

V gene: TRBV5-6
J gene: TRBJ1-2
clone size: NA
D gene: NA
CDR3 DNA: TGTGCCAGCAAGCAGGGGTATGGCTACACCTTC
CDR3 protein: CASKQGYGYTF

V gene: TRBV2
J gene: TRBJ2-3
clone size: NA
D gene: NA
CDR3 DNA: TGTGCCAGCACCGGGTATCAGTCAGATACGCAGTATTTT
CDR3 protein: CASTGYQSDTQYF